Given below is one TCR beta chain in context. The data are from a study of cytomegalovirus exposure and HLA in healthy donors. V was pared by 6 bases and J by 7 bases, with 13 bases of the junction left unmatched. Germline assignment: CDR1 SGHTA and CDR2 FQGNSA. CDR3 length: 15 amino acids. The PCR employed 60 Vbeta primers together with 13 Jbeta primers. Method: immunoSEQ multiplex PCR; TCRdb's copy keeps in-frame clones and lacks some. Among under 250,000 clones, about 85% were seen once, and the ten largest hold 0.24%. V gene TRBV7-2 combines with J gene TRBJ2-5; TRBD2 matches at 8 bases. The sequencing sample was made of PBMCs. The sequence was collected from a girl aged 2 to 10 in good health and CMV-seronegative. CDR3 loop: CASSTSGTSGGTQYF. DNA for the CDR3: TGTGCCAGCAGTACATCCGGGACTAGTGGGGGGACCCAGTACTTC.